These 3 T cell receptor beta chains originate from one sample sequenced in a study of beta chain features in type 1 diabetes. Expressed TCRB transcripts were sequenced because the isolated RNA had all been reverse transcribed beforehand. TCRdb's copy holds only in-frame clones and misses some; the assay was immunoSEQ multiplex PCR. The data hold about 360,000 clones, with approximately 12% observed a single time. The material sequenced was naive CD4+ T cells from blood. Receptor source: a man aged 18-30 years in good health.

In DNA, the CDR3 is TGCGCCAGCAGCCAAGGGGGACTAGCGGGGGGCTCCTACAATGAGCAGTTCTTC. Encoded protein: CASSQGGLAGGSYNEQFF. The V gene is TRBV4-3, the J gene TRBJ2-1, with 15 bases matching TRBD2. The J segment lost 0 bases and the V segment lost 1 base, leaving 1 base of the junction unmatched. The CDR3 consists of 18 residues. Germline V gene data show CDR1 as LGHNA and CDR2 as YSLEER.

This clone was counted a few times. The chain links TRBV28 to TRBJ2-7, with 8 bases matching TRBD1. Germline V lookup: CDR1 MDHEN, CDR2 SYDVKM. The CDR3 has 14 residues. J lost 4 bases, V lost 6 bases, and 8 bases had no gene match. CDR3 coding DNA: TGTGCCAGCAGGAAGACAGGGGTCTTATACGAGCAGTACTTC. It translates to CASRKTGVLYEQYF. The full variable domain, its missing parts supplied by reference TRBV28 and TRBJ2-7, is DVKVTQSSRYLVKRTGEKVFLECVQDMDHENMFWYRQDPGLGLRLIYFSYDVKMKEKGDIPEGYSVSREKKERFSLILESASTNQTSMYLCASRKTGVLYEQYFGPGTRLTVT.

V gene TRBV5-4 combines with J gene TRBJ1-1; a possible D gene is TRBD1 (5 bases). There are 15 residues in the CDR3. The germline V gene encodes CDR1 SGHNT and CDR2 YYREEE (reference sequence). The ends were cut back, 0 bases at V and 8 bases at J, with 17 bases in the middle. DNA for the CDR3: TGTGCCAGCAGCTTGGCCGGGGGATTGAAAAAGGAAGCTTTCTTT. Its protein product is CASSLAGGLKKEAFF.